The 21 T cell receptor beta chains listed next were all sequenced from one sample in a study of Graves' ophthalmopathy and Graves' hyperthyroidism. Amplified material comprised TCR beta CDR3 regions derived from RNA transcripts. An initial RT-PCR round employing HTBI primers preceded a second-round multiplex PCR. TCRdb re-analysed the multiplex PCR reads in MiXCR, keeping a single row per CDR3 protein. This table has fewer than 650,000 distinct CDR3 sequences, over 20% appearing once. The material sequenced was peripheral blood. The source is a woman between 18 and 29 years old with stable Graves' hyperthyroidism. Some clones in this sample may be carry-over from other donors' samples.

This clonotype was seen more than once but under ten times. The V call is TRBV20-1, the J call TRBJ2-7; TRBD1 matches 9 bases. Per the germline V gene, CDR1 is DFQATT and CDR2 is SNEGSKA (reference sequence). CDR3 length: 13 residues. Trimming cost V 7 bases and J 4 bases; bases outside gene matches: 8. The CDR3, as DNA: TGCAGTGTCAATAGGGGACAGGGATACGAGCAGTACTTC. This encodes CSVNRGQGYEQYF.

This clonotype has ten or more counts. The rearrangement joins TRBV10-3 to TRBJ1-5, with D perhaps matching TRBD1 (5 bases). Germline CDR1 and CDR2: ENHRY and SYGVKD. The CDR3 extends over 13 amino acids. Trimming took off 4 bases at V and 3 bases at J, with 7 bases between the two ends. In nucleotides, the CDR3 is TGTGCCATCAGTGTAGGGGACAATCAGCCCCAGCATTTT. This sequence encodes CAISVGDNQPQHF.

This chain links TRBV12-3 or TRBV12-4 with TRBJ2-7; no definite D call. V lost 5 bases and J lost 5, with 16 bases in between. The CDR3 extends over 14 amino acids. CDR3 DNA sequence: TGTGCCAGCAGTATCCGGCTCTCCGGCCACGAGCAGTACTTC. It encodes CASSIRLSGHEQYF.

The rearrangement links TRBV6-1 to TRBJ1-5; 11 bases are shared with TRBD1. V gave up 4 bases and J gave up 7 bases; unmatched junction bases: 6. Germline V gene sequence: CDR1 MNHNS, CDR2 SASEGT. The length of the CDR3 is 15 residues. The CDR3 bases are TGTGCCAGCAGTGCGGGACAGGGGGAAGTGCAGCCCCAGCATTTT. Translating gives CASSAGQGEVQPQHF.

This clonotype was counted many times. The CDR3 loop is CASRRDASLDGYTF. The CDR3 nucleotides are TGTGCCAGCAGGCGGGACGCCAGTCTTGATGGCTACACCTTC. The chain links TRBV6-5 to TRBJ1-2; tentatively, D is TRBD1 (5 bases). There are 14 residues in the CDR3. Germline-derived CDR1 and CDR2 are MNHEY and SVGAGI. V shed 6 bases and J shed 6 bases, with 17 bases lying between them.

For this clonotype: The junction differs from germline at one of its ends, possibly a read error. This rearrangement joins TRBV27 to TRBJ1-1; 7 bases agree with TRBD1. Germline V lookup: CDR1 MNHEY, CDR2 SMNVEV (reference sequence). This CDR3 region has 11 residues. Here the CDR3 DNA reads TGCCACTCCAGGGGGGGCACTGAAGCTTTCTTT. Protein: CHSRGGTEAFF.

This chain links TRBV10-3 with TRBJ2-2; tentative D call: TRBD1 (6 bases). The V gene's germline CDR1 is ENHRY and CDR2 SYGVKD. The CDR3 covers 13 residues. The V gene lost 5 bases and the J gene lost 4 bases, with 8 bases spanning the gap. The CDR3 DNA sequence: TGTGCCATCAGTCCAGGGGCCACCGGGGAGCTGTTTTTT. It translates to CAISPGATGELFF.

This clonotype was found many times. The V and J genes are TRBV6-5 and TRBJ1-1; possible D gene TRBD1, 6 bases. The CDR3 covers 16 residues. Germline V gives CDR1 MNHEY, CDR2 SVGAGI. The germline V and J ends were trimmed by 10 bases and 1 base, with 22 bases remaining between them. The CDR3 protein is CATLQSGGGPNTEAFF. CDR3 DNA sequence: TGTGCCACCCTTCAGTCCGGCGGGGGCCCGAACACTGAAGCTTTCTTT.

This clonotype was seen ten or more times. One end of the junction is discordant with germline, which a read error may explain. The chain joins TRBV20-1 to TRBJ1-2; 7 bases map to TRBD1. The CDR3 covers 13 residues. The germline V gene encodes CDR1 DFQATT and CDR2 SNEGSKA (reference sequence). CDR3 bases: TGCAGCGCTAGCAGGGGGAAGAACTATGGCTACACCTTC. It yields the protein CSASRGKNYGYTF.

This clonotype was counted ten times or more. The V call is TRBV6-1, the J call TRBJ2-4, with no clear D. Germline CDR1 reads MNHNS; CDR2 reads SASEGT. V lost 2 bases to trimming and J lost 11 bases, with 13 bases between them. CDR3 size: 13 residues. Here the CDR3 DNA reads TGTGCCAGCAGTGAAAGTGCTCCAGCCGTTCAGTACTTC. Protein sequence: CASSESAPAVQYF.

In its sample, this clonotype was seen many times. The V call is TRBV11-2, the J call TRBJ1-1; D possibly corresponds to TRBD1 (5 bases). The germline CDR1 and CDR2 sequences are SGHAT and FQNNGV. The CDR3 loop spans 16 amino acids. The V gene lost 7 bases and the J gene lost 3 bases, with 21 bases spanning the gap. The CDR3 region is CASTIWGEWWDTEAFF. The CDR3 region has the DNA TGTGCCAGCACCATTTGGGGGGAATGGTGGGACACTGAAGCTTTCTTT.

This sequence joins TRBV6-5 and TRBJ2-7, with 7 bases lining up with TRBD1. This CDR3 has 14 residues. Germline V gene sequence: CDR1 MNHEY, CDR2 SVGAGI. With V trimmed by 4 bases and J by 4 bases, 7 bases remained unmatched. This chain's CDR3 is CASSFGRGPYEQYF. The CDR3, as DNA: TGTGCCAGCAGTTTCGGAAGGGGGCCTTACGAGCAGTACTTC.

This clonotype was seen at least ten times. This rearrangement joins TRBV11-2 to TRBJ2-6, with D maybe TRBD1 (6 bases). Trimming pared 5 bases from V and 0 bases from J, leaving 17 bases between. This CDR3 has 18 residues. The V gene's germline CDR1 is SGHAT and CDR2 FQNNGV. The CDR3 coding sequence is TGTGCCAGCAGCCCCTCCGGAACAGGGCCCTCTGGGGCCAACGTCCTGACTTTC. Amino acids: CASSPSGTGPSGANVLTF.

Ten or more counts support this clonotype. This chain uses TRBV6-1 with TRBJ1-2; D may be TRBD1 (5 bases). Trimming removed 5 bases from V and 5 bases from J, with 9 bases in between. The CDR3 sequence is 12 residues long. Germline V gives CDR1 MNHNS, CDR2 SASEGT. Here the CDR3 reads CASSQDTYGYTF. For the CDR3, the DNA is TGTGCCAGCAGTCAGGACACGTATGGCTACACCTTC.

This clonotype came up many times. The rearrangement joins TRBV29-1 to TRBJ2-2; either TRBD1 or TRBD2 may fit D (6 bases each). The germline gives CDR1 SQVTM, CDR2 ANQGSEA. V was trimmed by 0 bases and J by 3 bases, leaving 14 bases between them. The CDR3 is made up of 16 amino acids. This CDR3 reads CSVEESGAYYTGELFF. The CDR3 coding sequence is TGCAGCGTTGAAGAATCGGGGGCATATTACACCGGGGAGCTGTTTTTT.

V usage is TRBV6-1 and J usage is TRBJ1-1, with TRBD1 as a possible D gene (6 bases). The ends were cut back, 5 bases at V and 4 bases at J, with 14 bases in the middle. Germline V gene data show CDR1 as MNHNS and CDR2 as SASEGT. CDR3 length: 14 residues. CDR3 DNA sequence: TGTGCCAGCAGTAGGCCAGGGGTTGGCACTGAAGCTTTCTTT. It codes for CASSRPGVGTEAFF.

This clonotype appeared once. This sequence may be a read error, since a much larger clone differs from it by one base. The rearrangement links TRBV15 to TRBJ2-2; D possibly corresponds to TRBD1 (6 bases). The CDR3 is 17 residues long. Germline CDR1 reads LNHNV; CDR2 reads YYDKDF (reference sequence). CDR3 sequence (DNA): TGTGCCACCAGCAGAGATAAGGGGGAGCTGTACACCGGGGATCTGTTTTTT. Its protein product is CATSRDKGELYTGDLFF.

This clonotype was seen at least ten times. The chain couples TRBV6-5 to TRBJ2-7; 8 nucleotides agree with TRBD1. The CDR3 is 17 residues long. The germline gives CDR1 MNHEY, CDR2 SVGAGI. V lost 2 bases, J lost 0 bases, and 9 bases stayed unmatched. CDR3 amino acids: CASSYLTGQGGSYEQYF. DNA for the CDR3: TGTGCCAGCAGTTACCTTACTGGACAGGGTGGCTCCTACGAGCAGTACTTC.

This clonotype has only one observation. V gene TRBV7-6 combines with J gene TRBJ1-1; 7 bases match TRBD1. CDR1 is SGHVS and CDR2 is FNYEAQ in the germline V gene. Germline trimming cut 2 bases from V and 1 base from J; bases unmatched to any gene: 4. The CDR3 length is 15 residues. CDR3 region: CASSLLQGTNTEAFF. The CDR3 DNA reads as TGTGCCAGCAGCTTATTACAGGGGACGAACACTGAAGCTTTCTTT.

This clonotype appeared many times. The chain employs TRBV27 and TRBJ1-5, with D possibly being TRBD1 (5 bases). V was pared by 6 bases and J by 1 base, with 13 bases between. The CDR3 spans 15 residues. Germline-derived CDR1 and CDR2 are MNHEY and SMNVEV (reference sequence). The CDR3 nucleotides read TGTGCCAGCAGGGTGGGGGTTGGGAGCAATCAGCCCCAGCATTTT. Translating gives CASRVGVGSNQPQHF.

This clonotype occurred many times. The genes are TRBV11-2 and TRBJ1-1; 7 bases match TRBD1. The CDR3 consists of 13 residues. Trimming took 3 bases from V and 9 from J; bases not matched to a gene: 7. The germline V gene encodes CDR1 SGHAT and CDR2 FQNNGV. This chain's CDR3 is CASSFTGTAKAFF. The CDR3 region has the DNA TGTGCCAGCAGCTTCACCGGGACAGCTAAAGCTTTCTTT.